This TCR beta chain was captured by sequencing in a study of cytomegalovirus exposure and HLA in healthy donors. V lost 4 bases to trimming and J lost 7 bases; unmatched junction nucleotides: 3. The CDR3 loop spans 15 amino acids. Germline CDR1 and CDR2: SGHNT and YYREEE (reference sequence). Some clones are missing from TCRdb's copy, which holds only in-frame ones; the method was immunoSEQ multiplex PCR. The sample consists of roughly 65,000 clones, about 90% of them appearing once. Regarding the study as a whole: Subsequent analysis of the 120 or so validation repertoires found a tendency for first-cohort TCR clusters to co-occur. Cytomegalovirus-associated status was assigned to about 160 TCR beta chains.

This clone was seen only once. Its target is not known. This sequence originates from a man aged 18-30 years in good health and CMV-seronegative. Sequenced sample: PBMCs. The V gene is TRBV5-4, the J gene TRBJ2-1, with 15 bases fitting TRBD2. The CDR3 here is CASSGGLAGGNEQFF. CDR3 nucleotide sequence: TGTGCCAGCAGCGGTGGACTAGCGGGAGGGAATGAGCAGTTCTTC. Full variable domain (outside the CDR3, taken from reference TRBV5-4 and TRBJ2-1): ETGVTQSPTHLIKTRGQQVTLRCSSQSGHNTVSWYQQALGQGPQFIFQYYREEENGRGNFPPRFSGLQFPNYSSELNVNALELDDSALYLCASSGGLAGGNEQFFGPGTRLTVL.